These 24 T cell receptor beta chains originate from one sample sequenced in a study of vaccination and CD4 T cells after COVID-19. The treatment here: approximately 9-day PBMC culture with coronavirus spike peptide pools or control peptides (ViraFEST assay). Cultured CD4+ T cell DNA underwent sequencing with the Oncomine TCR Beta short-read assay. One entry per CDR3 protein results from TCRdb running MiXCR on the PCR reads. There are 9,500 to 12,000 distinct CDR3 sequences in the sample; approximately 25% occur only once, and 24% lies in the top ten. Antigen specificity for these receptors is unknown. Sequencing was performed on CD4+ T cells from blood, cultured in vitro, taken after SARS-CoV-2 vaccination. These receptor sequences come from a human donor who had recovered from COVID-19.

This clonotype was detected a few times. The genes are TRBV20-1 and TRBJ2-1; the match to TRBD2 covers 10 bases. This CDR3 comprises 15 residues. Germline V gene data show CDR1 as DFQATT and CDR2 as SNEGSKA (reference sequence). V lost 0 bases and J lost 9; bases outside the gene matches: 8. CDR3 loop: CSARDPLAGVGEQFF. The DNA of the CDR3 is TGCAGTGCTAGAGATCCCCTAGCGGGAGTTGGTGAGCAGTTCTTC.

This chain links TRBV10-1 with TRBJ2-3, with D uncertain. Germline V lookup: CDR1 WNHNN, CDR2 SYGVQD (reference sequence). Trimming removed 2 bases at V and 2 bases at J, with 11 bases between. The CDR3 loop spans 15 amino acids. The CDR3 is CASSETVDPTDTQYF. CDR3 in DNA: TGCGCCAGCAGTGAGACTGTGGACCCCACAGATACGCAGTATTTT.

This clonotype was counted between two and nine times. The chain links TRBV7-6 to TRBJ1-1; 11 bases are shared with TRBD1. CDR1 and CDR2 from the germline V gene are SGHVS and FNYEAQ. The CDR3 has 16 amino acids. V was pared by 5 bases and J by 1 base, with 6 bases of the junction left unmatched. The CDR3 loop is CASSRGQGAENTEAFF. The CDR3 DNA sequence: TGTGCCAGCAGCCGAGGACAGGGGGCCGAGAACACTGAAGCTTTCTTT. Together with reference TRBV7-6 and TRBJ1-1, the CDR3 gives the full variable domain: GAGVSQSPRYKVTKRGQDVALRCDPISGHVSLYWYRQALGQGPEFLTYFNYEAQQDKSGLPNDRFSAERPEGSISTLTIQRTEQRDSAMYRCASSRGQGAENTEAFFGQGTRLTVV.

The V call is TRBV21-1, the J call TRBJ2-5; the DNA was not used to check the table's D call, TRBD2. TRBV21-1 is deemed a pseudogene. This CDR3 has 15 amino acids. The CDR3 nucleotides read TGTGCCAGCAGCATTGTCCTAGCGGGGGCTGAGACCCAGTACTTC. This sequence encodes CASSIVLAGAETQYF.

This clonotype occurred a few times. The CDR3 loop is CASSTGQGDTEAFF. CDR3 sequence (DNA): TGTGCCAGCAGCACCGGACAGGGAGACACTGAAGCTTTCTTT. V gene TRBV7-3 combines with J gene TRBJ1-1; the match to TRBD1 covers 8 bases. V lost 5 bases, J lost 3 bases, and 5 bases stayed unmatched. Germline V lookup: CDR1 SGHTA, CDR2 FQGTGA. CDR3 length equals 14 residues.

This clonotype was seen a handful of times. This chain connects TRBV20-1 to TRBJ1-1; TRBD1 is a possible D gene (5 bases). The V gene's germline CDR1 is DFQATT and CDR2 SNEGSKA (reference sequence). This CDR3 has 11 amino acids. V was clipped by 7 bases and J by 6 bases, with 12 bases between them. Here the CDR3 reads CSVEGNSEAFF. CDR3 DNA: TGCAGTGTAGAGGGGAATTCTGAAGCTTTCTTT.

The chain has TRBV11-2 and TRBJ2-1; D is undetermined. Trimming removed 4 bases at V and 10 bases at J, with 8 bases between. Germline lookup yields CDR1 SGHAT and CDR2 FQNNGV. This CDR3 has 11 residues. In DNA form, the CDR3 reads TGTGCCAGCAGCTGGCAGAAAGAGCAGTTCTTC. It specifies CASSWQKEQFF.

This chain uses TRBV2 with TRBJ2-7; D unresolved. With 4 bases removed from V and 3 bases from J, the gap between germline ends came to 4 bases. This CDR3 spans 11 amino acids. Germline V gene sequence: CDR1 SNHLY, CDR2 FYNNEI. The CDR3 loop reads CASSALYEQYF. In nucleotides, the CDR3 is TGTGCCAGCAGTGCCCTCTACGAGCAGTACTTC.

By its share, this clonotype is medium-sized. This chain joins TRBV7-2 and TRBJ2-7; D remains ambiguous. Germline CDR1 is SGHTA and CDR2 is FQGNSA. This CDR3 has 11 amino acids. V was shortened by 5 bases and J by 7 bases, with 9 bases between the two germline ends. This chain's CDR3 is CASSESWEQYF. CDR3 nucleotide sequence: TGTGCCAGCAGCGAAAGTTGGGAGCAGTACTTC.

The chain joins TRBV7-2 to TRBJ2-7; TRBD2 agrees at 9 bases. CDR3 size: 17 residues. Germline loops: CDR1 SGHTA, CDR2 FQGNSA. V shed 1 base and J 4 bases; nucleotides not matched to a gene: 11. The CDR3 bases are TGTGCCAGCAGCTTAGGTGCTAGCGGGACGCTCGGGTACGAGCAGTACTTC. This sequence encodes CASSLGASGTLGYEQYF.

This clonotype was counted a few times. CDR3 in DNA: TGTGCCAGCAGCTTCGCCGGGACTAGCGGGAGTAGCACAGATACGCAGTATTTT. It specifies CASSFAGTSGSSTDTQYF. The J gene is TRBJ2-3, the V gene TRBV7-2, with 14 positions matching TRBD2. CDR3 length: 18 amino acids. Germline CDR1 SGHTA, CDR2 FQGNSA. The junction had 5 bases not matched to a gene; V was cut back by 3 bases and J by 0 bases.

The chain recombines TRBV6-2 or TRBV6-3 with TRBJ2-7, with 9 bases that match TRBD2. The V gene's germline CDR1 is MNHEY and CDR2 SVGEGT. V dropped 3 bases and J dropped 5; count of bases not matched to a gene: 2. The CDR3 is 13 amino acids. CDR3 residues: CASSYSGRDEQYF. As DNA, the CDR3 is TGTGCCAGCAGTTATAGCGGGAGAGACGAGCAGTACTTC.

This clonotype was counted between two and nine times. The V call is TRBV6-1, the J call TRBJ2-1; 10 bases fit TRBD1. Germline V CDR1 and CDR2: MNHNS, SASEGT. The trim removed 8 bases at V and 8 bases at J, leaving 6 bases unmatched. This CDR3 region has 13 residues. CDR3 in amino acids: CASGDRGFDEQFF. The CDR3 DNA reads TGTGCCAGCGGGGACAGGGGATTCGATGAGCAGTTCTTC.

This clonotype has a single count. The chain uses TRBV2 and TRBJ1-2; D is ambiguous. V was trimmed by 3 bases and J by 5 bases, leaving 10 bases between them. This CDR3 contains 13 residues. The germline gives CDR1 SNHLY, CDR2 FYNNEI. CDR3 amino acids: CASSDAAGYGYTF. The CDR3 nucleotides read TGTGCCAGCAGTGATGCCGCGGGTTATGGCTACACCTTC.

By sample fraction, this clonotype is medium-sized. The CDR3 DNA follows: TGCAGTGCTAGCGGGAGCGGGGAGCAGTACTTC. It specifies CSASGSGEQYF. The chain combines TRBV20-1 with TRBJ2-7; D might be TRBD2 (6 bases). Germline CDR1 reads DFQATT; CDR2 reads SNEGSKA (reference sequence). The CDR3 loop spans 11 amino acids. Deletions cut 3 bases from V and 7 bases from J, with 10 bases between.

The CDR3 region is CASSLVLGSYEQYF. CDR3 in DNA: TGTGCCAGCAGCTTGGTTCTAGGCTCCTACGAGCAGTACTTC. This sequence joins TRBV11-2 and TRBJ2-7; no definite D call. The CDR3 is 14 amino acids. The germline CDR1 and CDR2 sequences are SGHAT and FQNNGV. The V and J ends lost 3 bases and 0 bases respectively, with 9 bases between them.

This chain connects TRBV6-1 to TRBJ1-5; D is perhaps TRBD1 (5 bases). The ends were cut back, 6 bases at V and 0 bases at J, with 12 bases in the middle. The CDR3 loop spans 15 amino acids. The germline gives CDR1 MNHNS, CDR2 SASEGT. The DNA of the CDR3 is TGTGCCAGCAGGACCGACAGTTATAGCAATCAGCCCCAGCATTTT. Amino acids: CASRTDSYSNQPQHF.

The chain joins TRBV19 to TRBJ2-5, with D uncertain. The CDR3 has 13 amino acids. Trimming shortened V by 4 bases and J by 2 bases, and 8 bases separated the two germline ends. Germline-derived CDR1 and CDR2 are LNHDA and SQIVND (reference sequence). CDR3 nucleotides: TGTGCCAGTAGTAGGGCCTTGCAAGAGACCCAGTACTTC. This gives the protein CASSRALQETQYF.

The sample holds a few counts of this clonotype. The rearrangement uses TRBV7-2 and TRBJ2-1; maybe TRBD1 (6 bases). Germline V gene sequence: CDR1 SGHTA, CDR2 FQGNSA. The CDR3 length is 14 residues. Trimming left V 5 bases short and J 1 base short, with 9 bases between. The CDR3 coding sequence is TGTGCCAGCAGCGCGGACAGATCCTACAATGAGCAGTTCTTC. Translating it yields CASSADRSYNEQFF.

This chain connects TRBV6-1 to TRBJ2-3; D is undetermined. V lost 6 bases and J 4 bases, leaving 17 bases between the germline ends. Germline V lookup: CDR1 MNHNS, CDR2 SASEGT. This CDR3 region has 15 residues. CDR3 in amino acids: CASRLDPHQSDTQYF. CDR3 coding DNA: TGTGCCAGCAGGCTCGATCCTCATCAGTCAGATACGCAGTATTTT.

This chain uses TRBV6-2 or TRBV6-3 with TRBJ2-1; 11 bases are a match to TRBD2. Germline lookup yields CDR1 MNHEY and CDR2 SVGEGT. With 6 bases clipped from V and 4 bases from J, the junction kept 2 bases outside the gene matches. The CDR3 totals 14 residues. Written as DNA, the CDR3 is TGTGCCAGCAGGCGGACTAGCGGGTACAATGAGCAGTTCTTC. Protein sequence: CASRRTSGYNEQFF.

The gene calls are TRBV10-3 and TRBJ1-2, with a weak D call TRBD1 (6 bases). The CDR3 spans 13 residues. The V and J ends lost 6 bases and 4 bases respectively, with 12 bases between them. CDR1 and CDR2 from the germline V gene are ENHRY and SYGVKD. The CDR3 reads CAIRGQSLYGYTF. The CDR3 DNA reads TGTGCCATCAGAGGACAGAGCCTCTATGGCTACACCTTC.

This clonotype has only a few counts. V gene TRBV6-2 or TRBV6-3 combines with J gene TRBJ2-7; the D gene is possibly TRBD2 (6 bases). Looked up from germline, CDR1 is MNHEY and CDR2 is SVGEGT. V was shortened by 8 bases and J by 0 bases, with 20 bases between the two germline ends. This CDR3 is built from 16 residues. The CDR3 protein is CASHLGLLGDSYEQYF. CDR3 nucleotides: TGTGCCAGCCACTTGGGACTCCTGGGGGACTCCTACGAGCAGTACTTC.

This clonotype has only a few counts. The V gene is TRBV28, the J gene TRBJ2-7; no clear D gene. This CDR3 is 14 amino acids long. Trimming cost V 5 bases and J 2 bases, with 13 bases left between them. Germline loops: CDR1 MDHEN, CDR2 SYDVKM. Here the CDR3 DNA reads TGTGCCAGCAGTCCTTACTTGGGTACCTACGAGCAGTACTTC. Translation gives CASSPYLGTYEQYF. Drawing the rest from reference TRBV28 and TRBJ2-7, the complete variable domain is DVKVTQSSRYLVKRTGEKVFLECVQDMDHENMFWYRQDPGLGLRLIYFSYDVKMKEKGDIPEGYSVSREKKERFSLILESASTNQTSMYLCASSPYLGTYEQYFGPGTRLTVT.